Shown below are 32 T cell receptor beta chains from a single sample sequenced in a study of shared clonotypes between healthy human individuals. This table comes from immunoSEQ multiplex PCR, and its TCRdb copy is limited to in-frame clones, with some not included. The data show roughly 2.2 million clones, 92% seen once. The material sequenced was naive CD4+ T cells from PBMCs. Subset noted: CD45RA+ positively selected. Source of these receptors: a young man in good health. Some clones in this sample may be carry-over from other donors' samples.

This clone came up once. This chain joins TRBV28 and TRBJ2-6; weak D call: TRBD1 (5 bases). The V end lost 7 bases, the J end lost 0 bases, and 13 bases lay between the germline ends. The germline gives CDR1 MDHEN, CDR2 SYDVKM. The CDR3 has 16 residues. CDR3 amino acids: CASKGQGISGANVLTF. CDR3 in DNA: TGTGCCAGCAAGGGGCAGGGTATCTCTGGGGCCAACGTCCTGACTTTC.

On this clone itself: Other nucleotide sequences from this sample produce the same CDR3. The chain recombines TRBV9 with TRBJ2-1; tentatively, D is TRBD2 (6 bases). Trimming stripped 0 bases from V and 0 bases from J, with 7 bases between. This CDR3 has 15 amino acids. CDR1 SGDLS and CDR2 YYNGEE come from the germline V gene. The CDR3 here is CASSVAGDSYNEQFF. The DNA of the CDR3 is TGTGCCAGCAGCGTAGCGGGGGACTCCTACAATGAGCAGTTCTTC.

V and J are TRBV7-2 and TRBJ1-1, with a possible D match to TRBD1 (5 bases). V lost 3 bases and J 1 base, leaving 12 bases between the germline ends. This CDR3 is built from 15 residues. The germline CDR1 and CDR2 sequences are SGHTA and FQGNSA. CDR3 sequence reads: CASSFLGVGNTEAFF. The DNA of the CDR3 is TGTGCCAGCAGCTTTTTAGGGGTGGGGAACACTGAAGCTTTCTTT.

The chain combines TRBV27 with TRBJ2-7; 7 bases fit TRBD2. In germline, CDR1 is MNHEY, CDR2 SMNVEV (reference sequence). Trimming at V came to 6 bases and at J to 0 bases, leaving 17 bases not matched to a gene. CDR3 length: 18 residues. Here the CDR3 reads CASSRRGSISGDSYEQYF. CDR3 DNA: TGTGCCAGCAGCCGGAGGGGTAGTATCAGCGGGGACTCCTACGAGCAGTACTTC.

The V call is TRBV2, the J call TRBJ2-3; 11 positions match TRBD2. This CDR3 comprises 15 residues. Germline-derived CDR1 and CDR2 are SNHLY and FYNNEI. V dropped 6 bases and J dropped 5; count of bases not matched to a gene: 7. CDR3: CASRILAGERDTQYF. In DNA form, the CDR3 reads TGTGCCAGCAGAATACTAGCGGGAGAAAGAGATACGCAGTATTTT.

This clone showed up just once. This chain uses TRBV10-3 with TRBJ1-5; D remains ambiguous. V lost 6 bases, J lost 4 bases, and 10 bases lay in between. Germline lookup yields CDR1 ENHRY and CDR2 SYGVKD. The CDR3 loop spans 13 amino acids. The CDR3 loop is CAIRRNLNQPQHF. CDR3 sequence (DNA): TGTGCCATCAGACGGAATCTTAATCAGCCCCAGCATTTT.

The chain has TRBV6-6 and TRBJ2-7; no reliable D call. The CDR3 consists of 11 residues. Trimming removed 5 bases at V and 3 bases at J, with 5 bases between. CDR1 and CDR2 from the germline V gene are MNHNY and SVGAGI (reference sequence). CDR3 protein: CASSPNYEQYF. For the CDR3, the DNA is TGTGCCAGCAGTCCCAACTACGAGCAGTACTTC.

This sequence joins TRBV19 and TRBJ2-7; tentatively, D is TRBD1 (6 bases). The V end lost 1 base, the J end lost 2 bases, and 9 bases lay between the germline ends. The CDR3 contains 14 residues. Germline CDR1 LNHDA, CDR2 SQIVND (reference sequence). The CDR3 protein is CASSIVGQTYEQYF. Here the CDR3 DNA reads TGTGCCAGTAGTATAGTTGGACAGACCTACGAGCAGTACTTC.

The rearrangement uses TRBV9 and TRBJ2-5, with TRBD2 identical over 8 bases. Germline-derived CDR1 and CDR2 are SGDLS and YYNGEE. After removal of 4 bases from V and 2 bases from J, the junction contained 10 bases not matched to a gene. CDR3 size: 16 residues. CDR3 coding DNA: TGTGCCAGCAGCCCACGCCGAGCGGGAGTTCAAGAGACCCAGTACTTC. It translates to CASSPRRAGVQETQYF.

The J gene is TRBJ2-4, the V gene TRBV4-1; 8 nucleotides match TRBD2. The length of the CDR3 is 16 residues. CDR1 is MGHRA, CDR2 YSYEKL, per germline. Unmatched junction bases numbered 8, after V lost 0 bases and J lost 7 bases. This CDR3 is CASSQESGRGGNIQYF. The CDR3 bases are TGCGCCAGCAGCCAAGAAAGCGGTCGGGGGGGGAACATTCAGTACTTC.

The chain uses TRBV28 and TRBJ1-4, with no clear D. Trimming removed 8 bases from V and 7 bases from J, with 17 bases in between. Germline CDR1 MDHEN, CDR2 SYDVKM. The CDR3 loop spans 14 amino acids. In DNA form, the CDR3 reads TGTGCCAGCTCTGTAGGAGGGAAGGGTGAAAAACTGTTTTTT. Translating gives CASSVGGKGEKLFF.

The V call is TRBV30, the J call TRBJ2-5; no firm D call. Germline V gives CDR1 GTSNPN, CDR2 SVGIG (reference sequence). The V end lost 8 bases, the J end lost 0 bases, and 10 bases lay between the germline ends. The CDR3 is made up of 12 amino acids. CDR3 coding DNA: TGTGCCCGAAGGGAAAACCAAGAGACCCAGTACTTC. Its translation is CARRENQETQYF.

The rearrangement links TRBV27 to TRBJ2-1; D unresolved. Looked up from germline, CDR1 is MNHEY and CDR2 is SMNVEV (reference sequence). There are 13 residues in the CDR3. Trimming pared 9 bases from V and 2 bases from J, leaving 11 bases between. In DNA, the CDR3 is TGTGCCAGTCAGCTAGGGCCCTACAATGAGCAGTTCTTC. The encoded protein is CASQLGPYNEQFF.

The chain has TRBV4-2 and TRBJ2-3; D ambiguous. CDR1 is LGHNA and CDR2 is YNFKEQ in the germline V gene. Between the trimmed V and J ends, which lost 4 bases and 2 bases, there was a span of 10 bases. The CDR3 length is 14 residues. CDR3 residues: CASSLRRNTDTQYF. The CDR3 DNA follows: TGTGCCAGCAGCCTTAGGCGGAACACAGATACGCAGTATTTT.

V usage is TRBV5-4 and J usage is TRBJ2-1, with 8 positions matching TRBD2. Germline V gene data show CDR1 as SGHNT and CDR2 as YYREEE (reference sequence). This CDR3 comprises 16 residues. The V gene end was trimmed by 0 bases and the J gene end by 7 bases; junction bases not matched to a gene: 9. The CDR3, as DNA: TGTGCCAGCAGCTTGGACCCTCGAGCGGGAGTAAATGAGCAGTTCTTC. Protein product: CASSLDPRAGVNEQFF.

The chain uses TRBV4-2 and TRBJ2-7; 9 positions agree with TRBD1. V was clipped by 3 bases and J by 5 bases; unmatched bases: 11. Germline CDR1 is LGHNA and CDR2 is YNFKEQ. The CDR3 runs to 16 residues. Here the CDR3 DNA reads TGTGCCAGCAGCCAGGCAGGGACAGGGATCCCCAACGAGCAGTACTTC. This translates into CASSQAGTGIPNEQYF.

This clone has a single count. The chain couples TRBV5-1 to TRBJ2-1; the D call may be TRBD1 or TRBD2 (6 bases each). V lost 1 base to trimming and J lost 12 bases, with 17 bases between them. Per germline, CDR1 SGHRS and CDR2 YFSETQ. This CDR3 comprises 14 residues. In DNA, the CDR3 is TGCGCCAGCAGCTTGCCTGGGGGGCCAGGACGGCAGTTCTTC. Translation gives CASSLPGGPGRQFF.

This clone was picked up a small number of times. At the DNA level, this CDR3 is encoded by other sequences in the same sample as well. The chain joins TRBV7-9 to TRBJ1-1, with D perhaps TRBD1 (5 bases). The CDR3 has 13 amino acids. Germline-derived CDR1 and CDR2 are SEHNR and FQNEAQ (reference sequence). Trimming stripped 5 bases from V and 5 bases from J, with 12 bases between. In DNA, the CDR3 is TGTGCCAGCAGCCTATCCGGGGGGACTGAAGCTTTCTTT. Translation: CASSLSGGTEAFF. Drawing the rest from reference TRBV7-9 and TRBJ1-1, the complete variable domain is DTGVSQNPRHKITKRGQNVTFRCDPISEHNRLYWYRQTLGQGPEFLTYFQNEAQLEKSRLLSDRFSAERPKGSFSTLEIQRTEQGDSAMYLCASSLSGGTEAFFGQGTRLTVV.

The chain links TRBV20-1 to TRBJ1-5, with D possibly TRBD1 on 6 matching bases. This CDR3 contains 9 residues. CDR1 is DFQATT and CDR2 is SNEGSKA in the germline V gene (reference sequence). For the CDR3, the DNA is TGCAGCACAGGGCAGCCCCAGCATTTT. Translated: CSTGQPQHF.

This rearrangement joins TRBV19 to TRBJ1-1, with D hard to call. Per the germline V gene, CDR1 is LNHDA and CDR2 is SQIVND (reference sequence). The CDR3 is 14 amino acids. V lost 1 base and J 1 base, leaving 7 bases between the germline ends. The CDR3: CASSIGNRNTEAFF. The DNA for the CDR3 is TGTGCCAGTAGTATAGGTAACCGGAACACTGAAGCTTTCTTT.

V usage is TRBV18 and J usage is TRBJ1-2; 7 nucleotides match TRBD1. V trimming: 0 bases; J trimming: 2 bases; junction bases outside the gene matches: 3. The CDR3 totals 15 residues. CDR1 and CDR2 from the germline V gene are KGHSH and LQKENI. The DNA of the CDR3 is TGTGCCAGCTCACCACCGGGACAGCGAAACTATGGCTACACCTTC. As protein: CASSPPGQRNYGYTF. The full variable domain, with the rest looked up from reference TRBV18 and TRBJ1-2, is NAGVMQNPRHLVRRRGQEARLRCSPMKGHSHVYWYRQLPEEGLKFMVYLQKENIIDESGMPKERFSAEFPKEGPSILRIQQVVRGDSAAYFCASSPPGQRNYGYTFGSGTRLTVV.

The chain recombines TRBV5-4 with TRBJ1-4, with 9 bases matching TRBD1. Germline trimming cut 4 bases from V and 1 base from J; bases unmatched to any gene: 5. This CDR3 region has 16 residues. In germline, CDR1 is SGHNT, CDR2 YYREEE (reference sequence). The CDR3 nucleotides are TGTGCCAGCAGCAGGGACAGGGTGGTAACTAATGAAAAACTGTTTTTT. This translates into CASSRDRVVTNEKLFF. Based on the CDR3 plus reference TRBV5-4 and TRBJ1-4, the full variable domain is ETGVTQSPTHLIKTRGQQVTLRCSSQSGHNTVSWYQQALGQGPQFIFQYYREEENGRGNFPPRFSGLQFPNYSSELNVNALELDDSALYLCASSRDRVVTNEKLFFGSGTQLSVL.

Comment on this clone: Other DNA sequences of this sample code for an identical CDR3. This chain uses TRBV6-5 with TRBJ2-3; D gene uncertain. V lost 4 bases and J lost 1, with 6 bases in between. Germline CDR1 MNHEY, CDR2 SVGAGI. The CDR3 totals 13 residues. The CDR3 protein is CASSLQGTDTQYF. The CDR3 coding sequence is TGTGCCAGCAGTTTGCAGGGCACAGATACGCAGTATTTT.

Of note for this clone: Compared with germline, one end of the junction differs, possibly owing to a read error. The chain links TRBV20-1 to TRBJ2-1, with no clear D. This CDR3 comprises 10 residues. Germline V gene data show CDR1 as DFQATT and CDR2 as SNEGSKA (reference sequence). CDR3 region: CSAKGNGQFF. CDR3 DNA: TGCAGTGCTAAGGGAAATGGGCAGTTCTTC.

J is TRBJ2-3 and V is TRBV29-1; the D gene is possibly TRBD2 (6 bases). V was clipped by 1 base and J by 0 bases, with 14 bases between them. Germline V gives CDR1 SQVTM, CDR2 ANQGSEA. The CDR3 totals 16 residues. The CDR3 DNA sequence: TGCAGCGTTGAAGGGGGGGAGATTACTAGCACAGATACGCAGTATTTT. It translates to CSVEGGEITSTDTQYF.

This chain links TRBV7-2 with TRBJ2-3; TRBD2 matches 10 bases. J lost 2 bases, V lost 3 bases, and 2 bases had no gene match. The CDR3 is made up of 15 amino acids. CDR1 and CDR2 (germline): SGHTA, FQGNSA. The CDR3 nucleotides are TGTGCCAGCAGCTTTCTAGCGGGAGTCACAGATACGCAGTATTTT. Amino acids: CASSFLAGVTDTQYF.

The CDR3 region is CASSKGGQAQETQYF. The CDR3, as DNA: TGTGCCAGCAGCAAAGGAGGACAGGCGCAAGAGACCCAGTACTTC. The rearrangement joins TRBV5-4 to TRBJ2-5, with 7 bases matching TRBD1. After removal of 4 bases from V and 2 bases from J, the junction contained 8 bases not matched to a gene. Per germline, CDR1 SGHNT and CDR2 YYREEE (reference sequence). This CDR3 region has 15 residues.

This chain connects TRBV5-1 to TRBJ2-1; 9 bases align to TRBD2. This CDR3 is built from 14 residues. Germline V gives CDR1 SGHRS, CDR2 YFSETQ. V lost 0 bases and J lost 13; bases outside the gene matches: 8. CDR3 DNA sequence: TGCGCCAGCAGCTTGGAAGGTAGCGGGAGACATCAGTTCTTC. Encoded protein: CASSLEGSGRHQFF.

The chain combines TRBV14 with TRBJ2-1; no definite D call. This CDR3 region has 13 residues. The V end lost 4 bases, the J end lost 6 bases, and 10 bases lay between the germline ends. Germline values: CDR1 SGHDN, CDR2 FVKESK. The CDR3 nucleotides read TGTGCCAGCAGCCCCCTGGAAACCAATGAGCAGTTCTTC. Its translation is CASSPLETNEQFF.

The CDR3 region has the DNA TGTGCCAGCAGCGTAGACGTGGGGGGAAACACTGAAGCTTTCTTT. It translates to CASSVDVGGNTEAFF. The genes are TRBV9 and TRBJ1-1; D is perhaps TRBD1 (5 bases). Germline V lookup: CDR1 SGDLS, CDR2 YYNGEE. This CDR3 is 15 amino acids long. V shed 0 bases and J shed 2 bases, with 11 bases lying between them.

V and J are TRBV5-1 and TRBJ2-7, with 7 bases aligning to TRBD2. Germline CDR1 is SGHRS and CDR2 is YFSETQ. V lost 4 bases, J lost 0 bases, and 10 bases stayed unmatched. The CDR3 runs to 16 residues. CDR3 loop: CASSPQRLADSYEQYF. The CDR3 nucleotides are TGCGCCAGCAGCCCCCAGCGGCTAGCGGACTCCTACGAGCAGTACTTC.

Worth noting for this clone: Other DNA sequences in the same sample also yield this CDR3. The chain carries TRBV5-1 and TRBJ2-7; 12 bases fit TRBD2. This CDR3 region has 15 residues. V lost 5 bases to trimming and J lost 0 bases; unmatched junction nucleotides: 3. Germline CDR1 reads SGHRS; CDR2 reads YFSETQ. The DNA of the CDR3 is TGCGCCAGCAGACCGACTAGCGGGAGCTCCTACGAGCAGTACTTC. Translation gives CASRPTSGSSYEQYF.